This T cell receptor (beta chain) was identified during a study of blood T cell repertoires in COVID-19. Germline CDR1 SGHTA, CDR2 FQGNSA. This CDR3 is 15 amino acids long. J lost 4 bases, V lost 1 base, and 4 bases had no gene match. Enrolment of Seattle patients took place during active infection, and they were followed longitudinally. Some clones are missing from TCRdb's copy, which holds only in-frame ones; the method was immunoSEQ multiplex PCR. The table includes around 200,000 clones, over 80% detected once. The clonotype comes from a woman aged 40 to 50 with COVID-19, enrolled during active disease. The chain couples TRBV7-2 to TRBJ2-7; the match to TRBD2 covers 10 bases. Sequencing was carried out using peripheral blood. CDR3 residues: CASSLGLAGGYEQYF. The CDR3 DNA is TGTGCCAGCAGCTTAGGGTTAGCGGGGGGATACGAGCAGTACTTC.